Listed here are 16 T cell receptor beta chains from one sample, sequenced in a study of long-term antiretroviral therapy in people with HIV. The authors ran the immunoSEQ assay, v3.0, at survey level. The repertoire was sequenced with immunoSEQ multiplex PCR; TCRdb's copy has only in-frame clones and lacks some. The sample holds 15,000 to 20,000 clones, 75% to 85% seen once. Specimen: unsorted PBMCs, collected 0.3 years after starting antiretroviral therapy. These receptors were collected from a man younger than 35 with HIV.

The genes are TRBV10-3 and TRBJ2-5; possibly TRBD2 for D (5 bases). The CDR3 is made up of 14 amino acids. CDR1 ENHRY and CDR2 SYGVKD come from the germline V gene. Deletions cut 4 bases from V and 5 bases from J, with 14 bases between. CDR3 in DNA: TGTGCCATCAGTGCCCGCTCGGGGTCGGAGACCCAGTACTTC. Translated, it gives CAISARSGSETQYF.

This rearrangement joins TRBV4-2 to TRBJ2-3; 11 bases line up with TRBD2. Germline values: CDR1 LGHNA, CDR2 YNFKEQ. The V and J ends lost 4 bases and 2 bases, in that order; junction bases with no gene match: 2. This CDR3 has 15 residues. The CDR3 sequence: CASSPSGGPTDTQYF. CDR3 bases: TGTGCCAGCAGCCCTAGCGGGGGGCCCACAGATACGCAGTATTTT.

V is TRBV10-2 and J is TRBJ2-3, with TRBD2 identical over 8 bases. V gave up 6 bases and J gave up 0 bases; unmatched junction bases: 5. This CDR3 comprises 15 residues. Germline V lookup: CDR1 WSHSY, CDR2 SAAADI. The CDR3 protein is CASSGGGPSTDTQYF. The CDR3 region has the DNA TGCGCCAGCAGCGGGGGGGGGCCCAGCACAGATACGCAGTATTTT.

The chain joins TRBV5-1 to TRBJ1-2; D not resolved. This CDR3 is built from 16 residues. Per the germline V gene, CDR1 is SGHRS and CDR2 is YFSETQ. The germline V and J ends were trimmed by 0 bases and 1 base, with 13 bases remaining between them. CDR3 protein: CASSLEGGSFNYGYTF. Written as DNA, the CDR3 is TGCGCCAGCAGCTTGGAGGGTGGGAGCTTTAACTATGGCTACACCTTC.

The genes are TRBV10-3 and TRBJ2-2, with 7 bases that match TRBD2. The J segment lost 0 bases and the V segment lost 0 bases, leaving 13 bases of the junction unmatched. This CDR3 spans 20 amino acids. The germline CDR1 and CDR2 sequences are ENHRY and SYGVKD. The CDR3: CAISESLRLGGVANTGELFF. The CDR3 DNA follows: TGTGCCATCAGTGAGTCGTTGAGGCTGGGGGGGGTCGCGAACACCGGGGAGCTGTTTTTT.

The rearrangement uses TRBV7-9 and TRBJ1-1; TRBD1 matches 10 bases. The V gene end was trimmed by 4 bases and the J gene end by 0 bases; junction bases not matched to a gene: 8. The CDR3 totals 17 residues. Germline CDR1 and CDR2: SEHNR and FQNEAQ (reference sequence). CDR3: CASSSRTGGRMNTEAFF. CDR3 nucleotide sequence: TGTGCCAGCAGCTCAAGGACAGGGGGACGAATGAACACTGAAGCTTTCTTT. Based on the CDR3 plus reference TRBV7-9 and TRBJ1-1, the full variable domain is DTGVSQNPRHKITKRGQNVTFRCDPISEHNRLYWYRQTLGQGPEFLTYFQNEAQLEKSRLLSDRFSAERPKGSFSTLEIQRTEQGDSAMYLCASSSRTGGRMNTEAFFGQGTRLTVV.

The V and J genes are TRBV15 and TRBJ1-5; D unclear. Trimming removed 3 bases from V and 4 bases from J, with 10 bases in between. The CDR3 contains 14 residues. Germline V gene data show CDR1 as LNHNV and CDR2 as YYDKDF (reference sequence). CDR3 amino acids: CATSRDAVNQPQHF. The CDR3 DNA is TGTGCCACCAGCAGGGACGCAGTAAATCAGCCCCAGCATTTT.

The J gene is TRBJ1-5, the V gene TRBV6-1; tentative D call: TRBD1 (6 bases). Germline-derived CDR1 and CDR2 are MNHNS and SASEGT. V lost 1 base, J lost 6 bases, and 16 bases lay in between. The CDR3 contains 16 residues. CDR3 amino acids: CASSEGGRGISQPQHF. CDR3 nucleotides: TGTGCCAGCAGTGAAGGAGGCAGGGGAATAAGTCAGCCCCAGCATTTT.

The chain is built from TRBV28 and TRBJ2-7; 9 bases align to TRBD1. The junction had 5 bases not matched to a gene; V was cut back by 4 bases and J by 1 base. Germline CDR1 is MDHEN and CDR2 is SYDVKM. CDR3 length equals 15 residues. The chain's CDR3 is CASSSGQGTSYEQYV. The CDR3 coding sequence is TGTGCCAGCAGTTCCGGACAGGGGACATCCTACGAGCAGTACGTC.

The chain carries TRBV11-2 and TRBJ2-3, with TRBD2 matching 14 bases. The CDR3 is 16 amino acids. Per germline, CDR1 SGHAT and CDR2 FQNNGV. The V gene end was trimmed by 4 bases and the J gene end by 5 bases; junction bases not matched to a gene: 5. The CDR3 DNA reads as TGTGCCAGCAGCTCCGGACTAGCGGGGGGTGGAGATACGCAGTATTTT. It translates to CASSSGLAGGGDTQYF.

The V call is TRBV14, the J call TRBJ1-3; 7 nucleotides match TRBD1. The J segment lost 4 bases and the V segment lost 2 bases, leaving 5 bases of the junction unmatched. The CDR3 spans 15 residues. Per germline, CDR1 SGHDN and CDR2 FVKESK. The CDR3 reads CASSQPRTGGNTIYF. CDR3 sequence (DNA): TGTGCCAGCAGCCAACCCCGGACAGGCGGAAACACCATATATTTT.

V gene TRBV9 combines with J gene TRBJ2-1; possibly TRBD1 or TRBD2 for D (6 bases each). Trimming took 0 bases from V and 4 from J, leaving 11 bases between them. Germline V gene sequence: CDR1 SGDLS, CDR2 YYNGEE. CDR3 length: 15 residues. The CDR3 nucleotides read TGTGCCAGCAGCGTAGGGGGGGCGGGGTACAATGAGCAGTTCTTC. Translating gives CASSVGGAGYNEQFF.

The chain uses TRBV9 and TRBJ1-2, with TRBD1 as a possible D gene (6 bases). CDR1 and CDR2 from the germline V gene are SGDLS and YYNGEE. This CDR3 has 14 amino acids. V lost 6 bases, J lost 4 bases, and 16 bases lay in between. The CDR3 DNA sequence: TGTGCCAGCACCCCATTGGGGACAACCTATGGCTACACCTTC. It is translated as CASTPLGTTYGYTF.

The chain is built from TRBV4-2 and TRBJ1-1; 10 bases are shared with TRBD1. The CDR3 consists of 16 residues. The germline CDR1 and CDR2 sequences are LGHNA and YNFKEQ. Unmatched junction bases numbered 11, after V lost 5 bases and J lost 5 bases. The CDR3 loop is CASSASAGTGETEAFF. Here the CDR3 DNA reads TGTGCCAGCAGCGCTTCAGCCGGGACAGGGGAAACTGAAGCTTTCTTT.

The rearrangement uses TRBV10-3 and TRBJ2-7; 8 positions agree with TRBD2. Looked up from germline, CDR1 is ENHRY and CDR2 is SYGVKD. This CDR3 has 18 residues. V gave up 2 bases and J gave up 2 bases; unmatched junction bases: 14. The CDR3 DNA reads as TGTGCCATCAGTGAGCCTTGGGGACTAGATGATGTGGCCTACGAGCAGTACTTC. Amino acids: CAISEPWGLDDVAYEQYF.

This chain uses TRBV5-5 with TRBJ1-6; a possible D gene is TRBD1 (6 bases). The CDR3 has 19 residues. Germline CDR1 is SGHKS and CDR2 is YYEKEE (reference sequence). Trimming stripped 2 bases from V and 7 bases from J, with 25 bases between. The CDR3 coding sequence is TGTGCCAGCAGCTTTTGGAGACAGGACGGCCCCGGTAGAAATTCACCCCTCCACTTT. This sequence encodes CASSFWRQDGPGRNSPLHF.